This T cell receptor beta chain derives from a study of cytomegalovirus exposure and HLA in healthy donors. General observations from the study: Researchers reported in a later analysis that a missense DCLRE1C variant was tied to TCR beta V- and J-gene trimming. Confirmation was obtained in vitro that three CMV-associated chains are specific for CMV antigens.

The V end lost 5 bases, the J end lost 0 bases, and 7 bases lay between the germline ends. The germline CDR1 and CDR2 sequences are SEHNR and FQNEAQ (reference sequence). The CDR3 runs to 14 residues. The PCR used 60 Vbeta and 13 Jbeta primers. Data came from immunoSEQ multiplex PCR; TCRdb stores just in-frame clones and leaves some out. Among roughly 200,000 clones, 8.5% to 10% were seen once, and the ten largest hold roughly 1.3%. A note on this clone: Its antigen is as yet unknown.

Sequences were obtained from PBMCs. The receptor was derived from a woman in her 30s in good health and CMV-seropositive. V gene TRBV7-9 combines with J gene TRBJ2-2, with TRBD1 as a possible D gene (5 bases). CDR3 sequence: CASSQTANTGELFF. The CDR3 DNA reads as TGTGCCAGCAGCCAGACAGCGAACACCGGGGAGCTGTTTTTT. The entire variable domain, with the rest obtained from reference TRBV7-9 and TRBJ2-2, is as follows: DTGVSQNPRHKITKRGQNVTFRCDPISEHNRLYWYRQTLGQGPEFLTYFQNEAQLEKSRLLSDRFSAERPKGSFSTLEIQRTEQGDSAMYLCASSQTANTGELFFGEGSRLTVL.